This T cell receptor (beta chain) was recorded in a study of post-analysis software for immune sequencing data. In the study overall: Secondary progressive, relapsing-remitting and progressive-relapsing multiple sclerosis were among the included disease courses. Whole-study findings and limits: Strong co-clustering by F measure linked samples that shared a preparation batch. Patients carried a few TRBV segments more frequently than controls did, and TRBV5-6, TRBV5-1 and TRBV20-1 were among them.

Unique molecular identifiers featured in each of the TCR beta cDNA libraries. TCRdb processed the PCR reads anew with MiXCR; each CDR3 protein has one entry. The repertoire holds roughly 730,000 distinct CDR3 sequences, with roughly 27% as singletons. This clonotype was counted only a few times. Its antigen is as yet unknown. Per the germline V gene, CDR1 is SGHRS and CDR2 is YFSETQ. V was trimmed by 4 bases and J by 2 bases, leaving 13 bases between them. CDR3 length: 15 amino acids. The chain links TRBV5-1 to TRBJ2-1; D ambiguous. This receptor was taken from a girl between 5 and 17 years old with multiple sclerosis. The sample was blood. The CDR3 coding sequence is TGCGCCAGCAGCCCGGACGGGCAAGCCTACAATGAGCAGTTCTTC. Its protein product is CASSPDGQAYNEQFF.